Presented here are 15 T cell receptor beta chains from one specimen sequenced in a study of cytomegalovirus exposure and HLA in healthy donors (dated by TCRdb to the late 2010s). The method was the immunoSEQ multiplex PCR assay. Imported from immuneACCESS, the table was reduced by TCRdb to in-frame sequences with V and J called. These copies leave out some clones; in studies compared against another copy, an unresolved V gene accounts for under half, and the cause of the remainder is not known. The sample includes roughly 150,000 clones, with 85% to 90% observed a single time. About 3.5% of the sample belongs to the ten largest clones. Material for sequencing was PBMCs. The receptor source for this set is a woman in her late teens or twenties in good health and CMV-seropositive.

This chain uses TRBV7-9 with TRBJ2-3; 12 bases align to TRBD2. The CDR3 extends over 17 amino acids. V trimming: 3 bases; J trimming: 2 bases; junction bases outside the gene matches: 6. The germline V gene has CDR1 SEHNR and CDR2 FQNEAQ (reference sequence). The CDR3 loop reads CASSFGSSGRATDTQYF. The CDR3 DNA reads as TGTGCCAGCAGCTTCGGGTCTAGCGGGAGGGCCACAGATACGCAGTATTTT. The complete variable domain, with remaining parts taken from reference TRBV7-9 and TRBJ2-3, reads DTGVSQNPRHKITKRGQNVTFRCDPISEHNRLYWYRQTLGQGPEFLTYFQNEAQLEKSRLLSDRFSAERPKGSFSTLEIQRTEQGDSAMYLCASSFGSSGRATDTQYFGPGTRLTVL.

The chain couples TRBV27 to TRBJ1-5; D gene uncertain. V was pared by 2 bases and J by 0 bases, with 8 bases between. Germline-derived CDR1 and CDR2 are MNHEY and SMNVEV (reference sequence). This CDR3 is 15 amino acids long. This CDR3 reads CASSLMAFSNQPQHF. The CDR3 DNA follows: TGTGCCAGCAGTTTAATGGCCTTTAGCAATCAGCCCCAGCATTTT.

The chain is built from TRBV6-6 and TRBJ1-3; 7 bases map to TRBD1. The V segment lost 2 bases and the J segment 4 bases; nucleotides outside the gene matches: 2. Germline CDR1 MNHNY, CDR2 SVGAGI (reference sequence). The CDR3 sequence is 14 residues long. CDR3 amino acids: CASSYRDSGNTIYF. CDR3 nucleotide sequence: TGTGCCAGCAGTTACCGGGACAGCGGAAACACCATATATTTT.

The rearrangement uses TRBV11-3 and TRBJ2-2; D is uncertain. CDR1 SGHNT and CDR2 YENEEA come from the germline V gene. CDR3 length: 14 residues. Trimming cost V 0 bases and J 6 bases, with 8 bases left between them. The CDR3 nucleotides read TGTGCCAGCAGCTTAGAACAGTACGCCGGGGAGCTGTTTTTT. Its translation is CASSLEQYAGELFF.

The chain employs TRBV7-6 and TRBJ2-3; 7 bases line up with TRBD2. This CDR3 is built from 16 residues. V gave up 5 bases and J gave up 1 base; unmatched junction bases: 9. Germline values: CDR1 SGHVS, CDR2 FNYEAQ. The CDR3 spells CASSLGGLWGTDTQYF. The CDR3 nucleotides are TGTGCCAGCAGCCTCGGGGGGTTGTGGGGCACAGATACGCAGTATTTT. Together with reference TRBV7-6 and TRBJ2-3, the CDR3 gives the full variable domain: GAGVSQSPRYKVTKRGQDVALRCDPISGHVSLYWYRQALGQGPEFLTYFNYEAQQDKSGLPNDRFSAERPEGSISTLTIQRTEQRDSAMYRCASSLGGLWGTDTQYFGPGTRLTVL.

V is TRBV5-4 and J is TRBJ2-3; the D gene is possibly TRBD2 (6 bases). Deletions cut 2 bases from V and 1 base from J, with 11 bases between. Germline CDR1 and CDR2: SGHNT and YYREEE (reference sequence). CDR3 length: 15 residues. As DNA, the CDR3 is TGTGCCAGCAGCTTTAACCCTAGCGGCACAGATACGCAGTATTTT. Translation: CASSFNPSGTDTQYF.

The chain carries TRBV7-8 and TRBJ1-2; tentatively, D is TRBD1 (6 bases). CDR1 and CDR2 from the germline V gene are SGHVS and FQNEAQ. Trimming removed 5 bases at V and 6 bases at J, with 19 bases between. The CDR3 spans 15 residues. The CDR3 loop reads CASSPRRGGVDGYTF. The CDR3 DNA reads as TGTGCCAGCAGCCCCCGGAGGGGGGGCGTTGATGGCTACACCTTC.

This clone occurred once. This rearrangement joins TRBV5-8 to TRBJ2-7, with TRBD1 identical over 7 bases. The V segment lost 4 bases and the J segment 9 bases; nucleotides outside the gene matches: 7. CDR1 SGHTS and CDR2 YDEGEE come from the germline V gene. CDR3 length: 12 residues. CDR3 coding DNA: TGTGCCAGCAGCCAGACAGGGTGGCGGCAGTACTTC. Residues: CASSQTGWRQYF.

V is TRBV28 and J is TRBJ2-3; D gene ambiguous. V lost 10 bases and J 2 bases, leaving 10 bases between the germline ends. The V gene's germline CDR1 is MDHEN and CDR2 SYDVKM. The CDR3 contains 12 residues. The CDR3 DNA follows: TGTGCCATCGGGTCTGACACAGATACGCAGTATTTT. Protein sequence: CAIGSDTDTQYF.

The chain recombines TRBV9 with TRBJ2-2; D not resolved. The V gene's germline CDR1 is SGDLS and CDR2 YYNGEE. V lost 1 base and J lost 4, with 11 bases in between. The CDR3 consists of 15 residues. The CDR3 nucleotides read TGTGCCAGCAGCGTAAGAAACCCGGGCACCGGGGAGCTGTTTTTT. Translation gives CASSVRNPGTGELFF.

The CDR3 loop is CATSRDTGIGEQYF. The CDR3 coding sequence is TGTGCCACCAGCAGAGATACAGGGATCGGAGAGCAGTACTTC. J is TRBJ2-7 and V is TRBV15, with D perhaps TRBD1 (6 bases). The CDR3 spans 14 residues. V dropped 0 bases and J dropped 7 bases, with 13 bases sitting between them. CDR1 and CDR2 (germline): LNHNV, YYDKDF (reference sequence).

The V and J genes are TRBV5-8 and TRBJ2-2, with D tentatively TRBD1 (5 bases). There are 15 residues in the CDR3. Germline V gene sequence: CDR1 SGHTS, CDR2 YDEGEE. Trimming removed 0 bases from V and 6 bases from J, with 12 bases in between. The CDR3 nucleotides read TGTGCCAGCAGCTTGGAAGGGGAAGTGGCCGGGGAGCTGTTTTTT. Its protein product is CASSLEGEVAGELFF.

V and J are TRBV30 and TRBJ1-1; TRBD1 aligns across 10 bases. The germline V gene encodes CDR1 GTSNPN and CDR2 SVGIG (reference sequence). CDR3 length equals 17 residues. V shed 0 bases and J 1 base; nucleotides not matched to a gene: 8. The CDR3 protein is CAWSVRQGATWNTEAFF. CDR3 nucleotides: TGTGCCTGGAGTGTACGACAGGGGGCGACCTGGAACACTGAAGCTTTCTTT.

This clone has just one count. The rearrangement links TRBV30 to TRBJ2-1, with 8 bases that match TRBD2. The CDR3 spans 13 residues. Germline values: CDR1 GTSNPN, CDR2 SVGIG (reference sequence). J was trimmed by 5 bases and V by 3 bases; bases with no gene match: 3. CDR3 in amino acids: CAWSGGRHNEQFF. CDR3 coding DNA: TGTGCCTGGAGCGGCGGGAGGCACAATGAGCAGTTCTTC. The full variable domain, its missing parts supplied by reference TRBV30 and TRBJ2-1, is SQTIHQWPATLVQPVGSPLSLECTVEGTSNPNLYWYRQAAGRGLQLLFYSVGIGQISSEVPQNLSASRPQDRQFILSSKKLLLSDSGFYLCAWSGGRHNEQFFGPGTRLTVL.

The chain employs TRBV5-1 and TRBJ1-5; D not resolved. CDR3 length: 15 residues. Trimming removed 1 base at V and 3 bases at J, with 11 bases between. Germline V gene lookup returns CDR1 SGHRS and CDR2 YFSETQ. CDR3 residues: CASSLSAGYNQPQHF. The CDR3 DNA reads TGCGCCAGCAGCTTGTCAGCAGGATACAATCAGCCCCAGCATTTT.